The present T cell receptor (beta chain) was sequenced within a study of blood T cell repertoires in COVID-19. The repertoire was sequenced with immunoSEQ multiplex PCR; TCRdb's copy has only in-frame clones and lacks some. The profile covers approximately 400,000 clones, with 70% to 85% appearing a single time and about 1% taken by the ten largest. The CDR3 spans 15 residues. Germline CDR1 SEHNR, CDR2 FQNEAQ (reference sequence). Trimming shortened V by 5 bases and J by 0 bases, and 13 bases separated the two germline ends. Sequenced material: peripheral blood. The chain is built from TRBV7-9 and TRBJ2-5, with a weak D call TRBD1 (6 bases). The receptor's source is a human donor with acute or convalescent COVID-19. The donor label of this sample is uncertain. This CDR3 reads CASSKVGQHQETQYF. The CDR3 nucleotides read TGTGCCAGCAGCAAAGTAGGACAGCACCAAGAGACCCAGTACTTC. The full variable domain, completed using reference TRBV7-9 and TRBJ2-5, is DTGVSQNPRHKITKRGQNVTFRCDPISEHNRLYWYRQTLGQGPEFLTYFQNEAQLEKSRLLSDRFSAERPKGSFSTLEIQRTEQGDSAMYLCASSKVGQHQETQYFGPGTRLLVL.